This TCR beta chain was captured by sequencing in a study of cytomegalovirus exposure and HLA in healthy donors. Per germline, CDR1 MNHEY and CDR2 SVGAGI. Trimming at V came to 7 bases and at J to 0 bases, leaving 6 bases not matched to a gene. The length of the CDR3 is 14 residues. Sampled while nominally healthy, donors likely had unrecorded immune exposures. The PCR was carried out with 60 Vbeta primers and 13 Jbeta primers. Per the authors' pipeline: Later, an analysis found tens of millions of unique TCR beta chains, and some 10 million of these were shared. The data were produced by immunoSEQ multiplex PCR, yet TCRdb's version contains in-frame clones alone and is incomplete. V and J calls and clone size are given by that table; D and trimming were obtained from the DNA. The sample yields over 200,000 clones, around 85% seen once. In the case of this clone: The antigen remains unidentified.

Findings and limits, study-wide: Published work reported that the classifier diagnosed cytomegalovirus status with high specificity and sensitivity. In most subjects, TCR beta sequences reportedly gave accurate predictions of HLA-A and HLA-B alleles.

The TCR was taken from a human donor in good health. The rearrangement joins TRBV6-5 to TRBJ2-7; 7 bases are a match to TRBD1. Sequenced material: PBMCs. The CDR3 here is CASTRQGPSYEQYF. CDR3 nucleotides: TGTGCCAGCACCCGACAGGGCCCCTCCTACGAGCAGTACTTC.